One sample yielded the 29 T cell receptor beta chains listed below, sequenced in a study of T cells expressing NK-cell markers. TCRdb re-called the 5' RACE reads; one entry per CDR3 protein, DNA not given. There are 500,000 to 600,000 distinct CDR3 sequences in the sample, with 3% to 4.5% held by the top ten. The sequencing sample was made of blood T cells: a sorted CD56 or NKG2C T cell subset, CD4+ or CD8+ T cells, or bulk PBMC T cells (not recorded which). The receptor set was obtained from a man aged 18 to 35 in good health.

This rearrangement joins TRBV5-1 to TRBJ2-4; TCRdb's assignment of TRBD1 cannot be checked, as there is no DNA. Germline loops: CDR1 SGHRS, CDR2 YFSETQ. The CDR3 runs 14 residues. The CDR3: CASSLQSIRDIQYF.

The V gene is TRBV12-3 or TRBV12-4, the J gene TRBJ2-1; TCRdb's D gene call, TRBD2, goes unchecked for lack of DNA. CDR3 size: 15 residues. This chain's CDR3 is CASRAGVDTTGEQFF.

V usage is TRBV10-3 and J usage is TRBJ1-1. This CDR3 region has 13 residues. Germline CDR1 reads ENHRY; CDR2 reads SYGVKD. The CDR3 protein is CAIRTGAGTEAFF.

This chain connects TRBV6-1 to TRBJ2-4; the TRBD1 assignment by TCRdb is unverifiable without DNA. This CDR3 comprises 14 residues. Per the germline V gene, CDR1 is MNHNS and CDR2 is SASEGT. CDR3 amino acids: CASSPGPVNNIQYF.

The chain joins TRBV28 to TRBJ2-1. CDR3 length: 13 amino acids. Germline assignment: CDR1 MDHEN and CDR2 SYDVKM. The CDR3: CATLGSPDNEQFF. Combining the CDR3 with reference TRBV28 and TRBJ2-1 gives the whole variable domain DVKVTQSSRYLVKRTGEKVFLECVQDMDHENMFWYRQDPGLGLRLIYFSYDVKMKEKGDIPEGYSVSREKKERFSLILESASTNQTSMYLCATLGSPDNEQFFGPGTRLTVL.

The chain employs TRBV12-3 or TRBV12-4 and TRBJ2-5; the D call of TRBD2 rests on TCRdb alone, since no DNA is present to check it. The length of the CDR3 is 19 residues. CDR3 in amino acids: CASSPPGLAGDRAQETQYF.

The rearrangement uses TRBV3-1 and TRBJ2-4; TCRdb gives TRBD1 as the D gene, but with no DNA this cannot be confirmed. The germline V gene encodes CDR1 LGHDT and CDR2 YNNKEL (reference sequence). The CDR3 has 16 amino acids. The CDR3 reads CASSLKGPKIKNIQYF.

The V gene is TRBV6-1, the J gene TRBJ1-2; TCRdb selects TRBD1, and the lack of DNA leaves this call unchecked. The CDR3 extends over 13 amino acids. Germline lookup yields CDR1 MNHNS and CDR2 SASEGT. The chain's CDR3 is CASSDQGNYGYTF.

The gene calls are TRBV9 and TRBJ2-5; with no DNA, the TCRdb D assignment of TRBD2 cannot be verified. From germline, CDR1 is SGDLS and CDR2 YYNGEE. This CDR3 has 16 residues. The CDR3 here is CASSVYLAGGQETQYF.

The V and J genes are TRBV6-1 and TRBJ1-1; there is no DNA to check the TCRdb D call of TRBD1. Germline CDR1 and CDR2: MNHNS and SASEGT. The CDR3 length is 13 residues. CDR3 in amino acids: CAGQGELATEAFF.

The chain links TRBV12-3 or TRBV12-4 to TRBJ1-1. There are 13 residues in the CDR3. CDR3 sequence reads: CASSFSPNTEAFF.

The CDR3 reads CATVGQGDHEQYF. The V gene is TRBV10-3, the J gene TRBJ2-7; TCRdb indicates TRBD2, and absent DNA this call remains unverified. The CDR3 extends over 13 amino acids. Germline V gene lookup returns CDR1 ENHRY and CDR2 SYGVKD.

The J gene is TRBJ2-1, the V gene TRBV12-3 or TRBV12-4; TCRdb proposes TRBD2, but this gene call is untestable without DNA. The CDR3 consists of 13 residues. The CDR3 loop is CASMVGAVNEQFF.

J is TRBJ2-7 and V is TRBV3-1; as DNA is missing, the TRBD2 call by TCRdb cannot be tested. Germline V lookup: CDR1 LGHDT, CDR2 YNNKEL (reference sequence). This CDR3 is built from 15 residues. The CDR3 loop reads CASSQDGTFSYEQYF.

This sequence joins TRBV20-1 and TRBJ1-2. Germline-derived CDR1 and CDR2 are DFQATT and SNEGSKA (reference sequence). This CDR3 comprises 11 residues. The CDR3 protein is CSARHGYGYTF.

This rearrangement joins TRBV13 to TRBJ2-1; TCRdb returns TRBD1, unconfirmable since there is no DNA. The CDR3 runs to 16 residues. Germline lookup yields CDR1 PRHDT and CDR2 FYEKMQ (reference sequence). CDR3 sequence reads: CASSSDGDPLYNEQFF.

V usage is TRBV15 and J usage is TRBJ2-1; the TCRdb call, TRBD2, lacks DNA for checking. The germline V gene has CDR1 LNHNV and CDR2 YYDKDF (reference sequence). The CDR3 contains 19 residues. Here the CDR3 reads CATSKGPPKTSGRVNEQFF.

The V and J genes are TRBV5-1 and TRBJ1-4; as DNA is missing, the TRBD1 call by TCRdb cannot be tested. CDR1 SGHRS and CDR2 YFSETQ come from the germline V gene. The CDR3 runs to 15 residues. This CDR3 reads CASSVTGGLGEKLFF.

The rearrangement uses TRBV3-1 and TRBJ1-2. Germline V gives CDR1 LGHDT, CDR2 YNNKEL (reference sequence). The CDR3 consists of 15 residues. The CDR3 protein is CASSQDWGGDDGYTF. Based on the CDR3 plus reference TRBV3-1 and TRBJ1-2, the full variable domain is DTAVSQTPKYLVTQMGNDKSIKCEQNLGHDTMYWYKQDSKKFLKIMFSYNNKELIINETVPNRFSPKSPDKAHLNLHINSLELGDSAVYFCASSQDWGGDDGYTFGSGTRLTVV.

V and J are TRBV20-1 and TRBJ1-4; TCRdb picks TRBD1, but there is no DNA to check that call. CDR3 length: 15 residues. Germline V lookup: CDR1 DFQATT, CDR2 SNEGSKA (reference sequence). CDR3 sequence: CSADGAPDDNEKLFF.

The chain is built from TRBV7-8 and TRBJ2-1; TCRdb designates TRBD1, a call that cannot be tested without DNA. The CDR3 has 16 amino acids. CDR1 is SGHVS and CDR2 is FQNEAQ in the germline V gene. This CDR3 reads CASSLGGGVRLAEQFF.

The genes are TRBV6-1 and TRBJ2-2; TCRdb designates TRBD1, a call that cannot be tested without DNA. CDR1 MNHNS and CDR2 SASEGT come from the germline V gene. The CDR3 runs 15 residues. The CDR3 is CASSEMGQGPRELFF.

The V gene is TRBV6-2 or TRBV6-3, the J gene TRBJ1-2. This CDR3 has 13 amino acids. Germline loops: CDR1 MNHEY, CDR2 SVGEGT. CDR3: CASSYVQGYGYTF.

The CDR3 protein is CASSPGTGDNEQFF. This chain uses TRBV7-6 with TRBJ2-1; no DNA is available, so the TRBD1 call from TCRdb remains unchecked. The CDR3 length is 14 residues. Per germline, CDR1 SGHVS and CDR2 FNYEAQ.

The J gene is TRBJ2-1, the V gene TRBV29-1; TCRdb calls TRBD1, which cannot be checked without DNA. This CDR3 has 12 amino acids. CDR1 is SQVTM and CDR2 is ANQGSEA in the germline V gene. CDR3 residues: CSVQGTHNEQFF.

This chain links TRBV20-1 with TRBJ2-1. This CDR3 has 14 residues. Germline CDR1 is DFQATT and CDR2 is SNEGSKA (reference sequence). This CDR3 reads CSARVDATHNEQFF.

The V call is TRBV11-2, the J call TRBJ1-1; lacking DNA, the TRBD1 call made by TCRdb goes unchecked. This CDR3 has 16 amino acids. Germline CDR1 is SGHAT and CDR2 is FQNNGV. CDR3: CASSLGSQALNTEAFF.

The CDR3 sequence is CASSESMVRLHYEQYF. The gene calls are TRBV2 and TRBJ2-7. The germline CDR1 and CDR2 sequences are SNHLY and FYNNEI. The CDR3 consists of 16 residues.

This chain joins TRBV12-3 or TRBV12-4 and TRBJ2-4; TCRdb reports TRBD2, a call that lacks DNA to check it against. This CDR3 is built from 17 residues. CDR3 residues: CASSAPEGRDPENIQYF.